One sample yielded the 10 T cell receptor beta chains listed below, sequenced in a study of spatial heterogeneity in lung cancer. Overall study results and limits: Tumor mutation count correlated with how many alpha and beta TCRs expanded intratumorally.

Antigens for these TCRs are unknown. A single record per CDR3 protein comes from TCRdb applying MiXCR to the 5' RACE reads. Counted here are 2,200 or so distinct CDR3 sequences, roughly 18% occurring once; the ten biggest clones make up roughly 10%. The sample's time point: sample taken at primary tumor resection. Sample: lung tumor tissue, taken at surgery. The source of these receptors is a male donor with early-stage non-small cell lung cancer.

This CDR3 reads CASSLGQGAGYTF. The DNA for the CDR3 is TGTGCCAGCAGCTTAGGACAGGGGGCGGGCTACACCTTC. The chain carries TRBV7-6 and TRBJ1-2; 10 bases are shared with TRBD1. CDR1 and CDR2 (germline): SGHVS, FNYEAQ. The CDR3 runs 13 residues. Losses at the gene ends were 1 base for V and 8 bases for J; bases not matched to a gene: 1. Full variable domain (outside the CDR3, taken from reference TRBV7-6 and TRBJ1-2): GAGVSQSPRYKVTKRGQDVALRCDPISGHVSLYWYRQALGQGPEFLTYFNYEAQQDKSGLPNDRFSAERPEGSISTLTIQRTEQRDSAMYRCASSLGQGAGYTFGSGTRLTVV.

This clonotype is large in the sample. This chain joins TRBV12-3 or TRBV12-4 and TRBJ2-1; 7 nucleotides match TRBD2. V trimming: 1 base; J trimming: 4 bases; junction bases outside the gene matches: 4. This CDR3 region has 15 residues. CDR3 sequence reads: CASSLGQGGYNEQFF. CDR3 nucleotide sequence: TGTGCCAGCAGTTTAGGTCAGGGAGGGTACAATGAGCAGTTCTTC.

This clonotype counts as medium-sized (0.01 to 0.1%). The genes are TRBV5-4 and TRBJ2-7, with 8 bases fitting TRBD2. This CDR3 region has 15 residues. Germline CDR1 reads SGHNT; CDR2 reads YYREEE (reference sequence). The V segment lost 2 bases and the J segment 3 bases; nucleotides outside the gene matches: 7. CDR3 sequence reads: CASSLELAELYEQYF. The CDR3 DNA sequence: TGTGCCAGCAGCTTAGAACTAGCGGAACTCTACGAGCAGTACTTC.

This clonotype is classed as large. The rearrangement joins TRBV19 to TRBJ2-2; 7 nucleotides match TRBD2. This CDR3 has 17 residues. Per germline, CDR1 LNHDA and CDR2 SQIVND (reference sequence). Trimming took 4 bases from V and 5 from J; bases not matched to a gene: 13. The DNA of the CDR3 is TGTGCCAGTAGTAAAAGCTCGACCGGGAGGCGGACCGGGGAGCTGTTTTTT. This sequence encodes CASSKSSTGRRTGELFF.

This clonotype counts as medium-sized. The junction departs from germline at one end; a sequencing error may be responsible. The CDR3 is CSVEEPTGGLLF. Written as DNA, the CDR3 is TGCAGCGTTGAAGAACCCACAGGGGGCCTCCTTTTT. The chain joins TRBV29-1 to TRBJ1-5; 9 bases are a match to TRBD1. Germline V gives CDR1 SQVTM, CDR2 ANQGSEA. The CDR3 contains 12 residues. Based on the CDR3 plus reference TRBV29-1 and TRBJ1-5, the full variable domain is SAVISQKPSRDICQRGTSLTIQCQVDSQVTMMFWYRQQPGQSLTLIATANQGSEATYESGFVIDKFPISRPNLTFSTLTVSNMSPEDSSIYLCSVEEPTGGLLFGDGTRLSIL.

The chain couples TRBV7-2 to TRBJ2-2; 11 positions agree with TRBD2. The CDR3 covers 17 residues. The ends lost 5 bases at V and 7 bases at J; junction bases unmatched: 12. Germline V gene lookup returns CDR1 SGHTA and CDR2 FQGNSA. The CDR3 is CASSAGSGRVEGGELFF. For the CDR3, the DNA is TGTGCCAGCAGCGCGGGTAGCGGGAGGGTTGAAGGCGGGGAGCTGTTTTTT.

This clonotype is large in the sample. J is TRBJ2-7 and V is TRBV2; the D gene is possibly TRBD2 (5 bases). The V and J ends lost 8 bases and 4 bases respectively, with 15 bases between them. In germline, CDR1 is SNHLY, CDR2 FYNNEI. This CDR3 has 13 amino acids. CDR3 loop: CASGAGRKYEQYF. In DNA form, the CDR3 reads TGTGCCAGCGGTGCTGGGAGAAAGTACGAGCAGTACTTC. The full variable domain, its missing parts supplied by reference TRBV2 and TRBJ2-7, is EPEVTQTPSHQVTQMGQEVILRCVPISNHLYFYWYRQILGQKVEFLVSFYNNEISEKSEIFDDQFSVERPDGSNFTLKIRSTKLEDSAMYFCASGAGRKYEQYFGPGTRLTVT.

This clonotype was found a few times. CDR3 DNA sequence: TGCAGTGCATCAAACAGGGATGCAGATACGCAGTATTTT. Translating gives CSASNRDADTQYF. V usage is TRBV20-1 and J usage is TRBJ2-3, with D perhaps TRBD1 (6 bases). This CDR3 has 13 amino acids. Germline V gene sequence: CDR1 DFQATT, CDR2 SNEGSKA (reference sequence). V dropped 6 bases and J dropped 4 bases, with 14 bases sitting between them.

This clonotype is termed medium-sized (0.01 to 0.1%). The chain has TRBV19 and TRBJ1-5; no firm D call. Trimming took 1 base from V and 7 from J, leaving 8 bases between them. The germline CDR1 and CDR2 sequences are LNHDA and SQIVND (reference sequence). CDR3 length: 13 residues. As DNA, the CDR3 is TGTGCCAGTAGTATAGCGGCGGGGCAGCCCCAGCATTTT. Protein product: CASSIAAGQPQHF.

This clonotype is deemed medium-sized. J is TRBJ1-5 and V is TRBV2, with D tentatively TRBD1 (6 bases). CDR1 and CDR2 (germline): SNHLY, FYNNEI. V was trimmed by 5 bases and J by 9 bases, leaving 14 bases between them. The CDR3 totals 13 residues. DNA for the CDR3: TGTGCCAGCAGTTTATCCGCAGGGGCGCCCCAGCATTTT. Protein product: CASSLSAGAPQHF.